This TCR beta chain emerged from a study of OX40 agonist ivuxolimab in advanced cancers. V was clipped by 1 base and J by 5 bases, with 8 bases between them. Per the germline V gene, CDR1 is LNHDA and CDR2 is SQIVND (reference sequence). The CDR3 runs to 13 residues. Sequencing was performed with immunoSEQ multiplex PCR; in TCRdb, only in-frame clones are kept and a portion is missing. The sample records 78,000 or so clones, around 84% being singletons. The material sequenced was CD4+ or CD8+ T cells sorted from blood, taken in a trial of the OX40 agonist ivuxolimab. This sequence originates from an adult with an advanced solid tumor such as melanoma, head and neck, liver or kidney cancer. J is TRBJ1-2 and V is TRBV19; D gene ambiguous. The CDR3 bases are TGTGCCAGTAGTATAGCGGGAACGTATGGCTACACCTTC. Amino acid sequence: CASSIAGTYGYTF.